Below, 9 T cell receptor beta chains from the same sample are listed, as sequenced in a study of blood T cell repertoires in COVID-19 (dated by TCRdb to between 2020 and 2021). Library method: the immunoSEQ multiplex PCR assay. Held by TCRdb, this immuneACCESS table contains in-frame sequences only and omits some clones. Under half of the omission traces to an unresolved V gene where checked; the cause of the rest is unknown. This sample is represented by approximately 270,000 clones; 80% to 90% of them were singletons. The ten largest clonotypes hold 9.5% to 12% of the sample. Sequencing used peripheral blood. These receptors were obtained from a woman aged 70-85 years with acute or convalescent COVID-19.

The chain has TRBV10-1 and TRBJ2-1; D gene unclear. This CDR3 is built from 18 residues. Germline V gives CDR1 WNHNN, CDR2 SYGVQD (reference sequence). Trimming took off 0 bases at V and 0 bases at J, with 15 bases between the two ends. CDR3 nucleotides: TGCGCCAGCAGTGAGTCGAGCCAGCCCTACAGCTCCTACAATGAGCAGTTCTTC. Amino acids: CASSESSQPYSSYNEQFF.

This chain connects TRBV28 to TRBJ2-7; TRBD2 aligns across 7 bases. The CDR3 contains 14 residues. Germline values: CDR1 MDHEN, CDR2 SYDVKM. V shed 2 bases and J 4 bases; nucleotides not matched to a gene: 5. The DNA for the CDR3 is TGTGCCAGCAGTTTAGGCGGGGGTGCGTACGAGCAGTACTTC. Its protein is CASSLGGGAYEQYF.

The V gene is TRBV6-1, the J gene TRBJ1-4; D is unclear. The CDR3 runs to 14 residues. Trimming shortened V by 2 bases and J by 8 bases, and 12 bases separated the two germline ends. Germline V gene data show CDR1 as MNHNS and CDR2 as SASEGT. The CDR3 is CASSELGISEKLFF. The CDR3 DNA reads TGTGCCAGCAGTGAACTGGGCATTTCCGAAAAACTGTTTTTT.

This sequence joins TRBV2 and TRBJ2-5, with 12 bases aligning to TRBD2. V shed 6 bases and J 2 bases; nucleotides not matched to a gene: 4. This CDR3 is built from 15 residues. Germline V lookup: CDR1 SNHLY, CDR2 FYNNEI. The CDR3 DNA is TGTGCCAGCAGCACTAGCGGGGGGCGACAAGAGACCCAGTACTTC. As protein: CASSTSGGRQETQYF.

V and J are TRBV2 and TRBJ2-1; D remains unclear. The germline V gene has CDR1 SNHLY and CDR2 FYNNEI. The CDR3 is 11 amino acids. V dropped 5 bases and J dropped 10 bases, with 9 bases sitting between them. CDR3 nucleotide sequence: TGTGCCAGCAGTTTAAACAGAGAGCAGTTCTTC. Protein sequence: CASSLNREQFF.

The J gene is TRBJ2-1, the V gene TRBV2, with D unclear. CDR3 length: 11 residues. V dropped 8 bases and J dropped 4 bases, with 6 bases sitting between them. Germline-derived CDR1 and CDR2 are SNHLY and FYNNEI. DNA for the CDR3: TGTGCCAGCTTTTATTACAATGAGCAGTTCTTC. It translates to CASFYYNEQFF.

This sequence joins TRBV3-1 (or the pseudogene TRBV3-2) and TRBJ2-7; 8 bases are shared with TRBD2. The CDR3 sequence is 18 residues long. The germline V gene has CDR1 LGHDT and CDR2 YNNKEL (reference sequence). V was clipped by 2 bases and J by 0 bases; unmatched bases: 12. For the CDR3, the DNA is TGTGCCAGCAGCCAATTAGCGCCTAGCGGGTTAAGCTCCTACGAGCAGTACTTC. This codes for CASSQLAPSGLSSYEQYF.

This clone was counted between two and nine times. The chain is built from TRBV5-4 and TRBJ1-6; TRBD1 matches at 7 bases. This CDR3 has 15 amino acids. Looked up from germline, CDR1 is SGHNT and CDR2 is YYREEE (reference sequence). The V gene end was trimmed by 4 bases and the J gene end by 6 bases; junction bases not matched to a gene: 7. For the CDR3, the DNA is TGTGCCAGCAGCGTCCGGGACAGAACTAATTCACCCCTCCACTTT. This codes for CASSVRDRTNSPLHF.

The V gene is TRBV7-9, the J gene TRBJ1-5, with D perhaps TRBD1 (5 bases). With 0 bases removed from V and 4 bases from J, the gap between germline ends came to 10 bases. There are 15 residues in the CDR3. Germline-derived CDR1 and CDR2 are SEHNR and FQNEAQ (reference sequence). This CDR3 is CASSLAGQGNQPQHF. The CDR3 bases are TGTGCCAGCAGCTTAGCGGGCCAGGGTAATCAGCCCCAGCATTTT.